The 22 T cell receptor beta chains below all came from one sample that was sequenced in a study of cytomegalovirus exposure and HLA in healthy donors. It was with 60 Vbeta and 13 Jbeta primers that the PCR ran. Sequencing was performed with immunoSEQ multiplex PCR; in TCRdb, only in-frame clones are kept and a portion is missing. The sample has 95,000 to 100,000 clones; around 77% are singletons. Sequenced material: PBMCs. All receptors come from a middle-aged man in good health and CMV-seronegative.

The chain uses TRBV7-2 and TRBJ1-1, with 7 positions matching TRBD1. Germline V gene lookup returns CDR1 SGHTA and CDR2 FQGNSA. The V segment lost 5 bases and the J segment 0 bases; nucleotides outside the gene matches: 0. This CDR3 contains 13 residues. In DNA form, the CDR3 reads TGTGCCAGCAGCGGACAGGTGAACACTGAAGCTTTCTTT. Translated, it gives CASSGQVNTEAFF.

The table lists this clone with a count of one. The chain uses TRBV14 and TRBJ1-6; maybe TRBD1 (6 bases). The length of the CDR3 is 15 residues. V was shortened by 1 base and J by 7 bases, with 11 bases between the two germline ends. Looked up from germline, CDR1 is SGHDN and CDR2 is FVKESK. The DNA for the CDR3 is TGTGCCAGCAGCCAAGCCAGGGGAGAGAATTCACCCCTCCACTTT. Encoded protein: CASSQARGENSPLHF.

The chain employs TRBV28 and TRBJ1-6; 8 bases are a match to TRBD1. Germline V gene data show CDR1 as MDHEN and CDR2 as SYDVKM. Losses at the gene ends were 5 bases for V and 8 bases for J; bases not matched to a gene: 5. The CDR3 is 14 residues long. The CDR3 bases are TGTGCCAGCAGTCCCGGACAGGGTGATTCACCCCTCCACTTT. Translated, it gives CASSPGQGDSPLHF. The complete variable domain, with remaining parts taken from reference TRBV28 and TRBJ1-6, reads DVKVTQSSRYLVKRTGEKVFLECVQDMDHENMFWYRQDPGLGLRLIYFSYDVKMKEKGDIPEGYSVSREKKERFSLILESASTNQTSMYLCASSPGQGDSPLHFGNGTRLTVT.

The chain links TRBV18 to TRBJ1-1; TRBD1 matches at 8 bases. V shed 3 bases, J shed 6 bases, and the junction held 3 bases outside the gene matches. The CDR3 consists of 13 residues. Germline CDR1 KGHSH, CDR2 LQKENI. DNA of the CDR3: TGTGCCAGCTCACCGGACAGGGTATCTGAAGCTTTCTTT. It yields the protein CASSPDRVSEAFF.

J is TRBJ1-1 and V is TRBV30; perhaps TRBD1 as D (5 bases). Germline assignment: CDR1 GTSNPN and CDR2 SVGIG (reference sequence). The CDR3 loop spans 12 amino acids. Deletions cut 5 bases from V and 2 bases from J, with 9 bases between. The chain's CDR3 is CAWWGDNTEAFF. The CDR3 DNA is TGTGCCTGGTGGGGGGATAACACTGAAGCTTTCTTT. Variable domain in full (rest from reference TRBV30 and TRBJ1-1): SQTIHQWPATLVQPVGSPLSLECTVEGTSNPNLYWYRQAAGRGLQLLFYSVGIGQISSEVPQNLSASRPQDRQFILSSKKLLLSDSGFYLCAWWGDNTEAFFGQGTRLTVV.

V gene TRBV9 combines with J gene TRBJ2-1, with 10 positions matching TRBD1. Germline trimming cut 4 bases from V and 8 bases from J; bases unmatched to any gene: 9. The CDR3 is made up of 15 amino acids. Germline V gene data show CDR1 as SGDLS and CDR2 as YYNGEE. CDR3 residues: CASSHTGTGADEQFF. The CDR3 region has the DNA TGTGCCAGCAGCCACACCGGGACAGGGGCTGATGAGCAGTTCTTC.

The CDR3 region has the DNA TGTGCCAGCAGTGTACTATTAGGCAATGAGCAGTTCTTC. The encoded protein is CASSVLLGNEQFF. The rearrangement joins TRBV2 to TRBJ2-1; D not certain. Germline CDR1 SNHLY, CDR2 FYNNEI. V was trimmed by 4 bases and J by 6 bases, leaving 10 bases between them. The CDR3 runs 13 residues.

The rearrangement joins TRBV5-6 to TRBJ1-1; TRBD1 agrees at 9 bases. The germline V gene has CDR1 SGHDT and CDR2 YYEEEE. This CDR3 contains 16 residues. The J segment lost 4 bases and the V segment lost 4 bases, leaving 11 bases of the junction unmatched. The CDR3 DNA reads TGTGCCAGCAGCCCCGGGACAGGGAACGGGGGCACTGAAGCTTTCTTT. Amino acid sequence: CASSPGTGNGGTEAFF.

This clone was picked up a small number of times. The chain joins TRBV30 to TRBJ2-7; D not resolved. The CDR3 length is 12 residues. From germline, CDR1 is GTSNPN and CDR2 SVGIG (reference sequence). Deletions cut 1 base from V and 0 bases from J, with 4 bases between. For the CDR3, the DNA is TGTGCCTGGAGTGACAACTCCTACGAGCAGTACTTC. Translating it yields CAWSDNSYEQYF.

V usage is TRBV5-6 and J usage is TRBJ2-1, with D perhaps TRBD2 (7 bases). The CDR3 spans 17 residues. Deletions cut 1 base from V and 1 base from J, with 15 bases between. Germline CDR1 SGHDT, CDR2 YYEEEE. CDR3 in DNA: TGTGCCAGCAGCTTGATCCGAGGGAGGGGGTCCTACAATGAGCAGTTCTTC. Protein product: CASSLIRGRGSYNEQFF.

This clone came up a few times. This chain connects TRBV7-2 to TRBJ2-3; no clear D gene. Trimming pared 1 base from V and 0 bases from J, leaving 8 bases between. The CDR3 has 15 residues. Germline CDR1 and CDR2: SGHTA and FQGNSA. CDR3 in amino acids: CASSLGASSTDTQYF. The CDR3 region has the DNA TGTGCCAGCAGCTTAGGGGCCAGTAGCACAGATACGCAGTATTTT.

CDR3 in DNA: TGTGCCAGCAGCTCTCCCGGGACTAGCGGGGAGACCCAGTACTTC. This translates into CASSSPGTSGETQYF. This sequence joins TRBV7-9 and TRBJ2-5, with TRBD2 matching over 12 bases. The ends lost 4 bases at V and 5 bases at J; junction bases unmatched: 5. The germline gives CDR1 SEHNR, CDR2 FQNEAQ (reference sequence). The CDR3 is 15 amino acids.

The chain recombines TRBV19 with TRBJ2-1; weak D call: TRBD1 (6 bases). CDR3 length: 13 amino acids. Germline V gene data show CDR1 as LNHDA and CDR2 as SQIVND (reference sequence). The V and J ends lost 2 bases and 5 bases respectively, with 7 bases between them. The CDR3 reads CASSIYRDNEQFF. For the CDR3, the DNA is TGTGCCAGTAGTATATACAGGGACAATGAGCAGTTCTTC.

The chain uses TRBV4-1 and TRBJ2-3; 16 positions agree with TRBD2. The CDR3 is 19 amino acids. Germline lookup yields CDR1 MGHRA and CDR2 YSYEKL. V shed 5 bases and J 1 base; nucleotides not matched to a gene: 9. DNA of the CDR3: TGCGCCAGCAGCAATCCGGGACTAGCGGGGGGGCTTCGCACAGATACGCAGTATTTT. Encoded protein: CASSNPGLAGGLRTDTQYF.

This sequence joins TRBV4-1 and TRBJ1-2; perhaps TRBD1 as D (6 bases). The CDR3 totals 16 residues. Trimming removed 1 base from V and 7 bases from J, with 19 bases in between. Germline loops: CDR1 MGHRA, CDR2 YSYEKL. The CDR3 spells CASSQAQTGPSFGYTF. CDR3 in DNA: TGCGCCAGCAGCCAAGCCCAGACAGGACCCTCGTTTGGCTACACCTTC.

The chain couples TRBV5-1 to TRBJ2-7, with 8 bases fitting TRBD1. Germline-derived CDR1 and CDR2 are SGHRS and YFSETQ. The ends lost 1 base at V and 2 bases at J; junction bases unmatched: 5. The length of the CDR3 is 15 residues. The CDR3 DNA reads as TGCGCCAGCAGCTTGACCGGGACAGGAACCTACGAGCAGTACTTC. Translated: CASSLTGTGTYEQYF.

The chain couples TRBV15 to TRBJ1-5; TRBD1 might be the D (5 bases). The CDR3 sequence is 13 residues long. V lost 0 bases to trimming and J lost 5 bases, with 5 bases between them. Germline assignment: CDR1 LNHNV and CDR2 YYDKDF (reference sequence). The chain's CDR3 is CATSREGDQPQHF. The CDR3 nucleotides read TGTGCCACCAGCAGAGAAGGGGATCAGCCCCAGCATTTT.

The chain recombines TRBV20-1 with TRBJ2-3, with no clear D. Per germline, CDR1 DFQATT and CDR2 SNEGSKA (reference sequence). V lost 3 bases to trimming and J lost 5 bases, with 6 bases between them. This CDR3 comprises 11 residues. Written as DNA, the CDR3 is TGCAGTGCTAGGGGCATAGATACGCAGTATTTT. It specifies CSARGIDTQYF.

The chain carries TRBV5-4 and TRBJ1-3; a possible D gene is TRBD1 (5 bases). This CDR3 comprises 15 residues. CDR1 and CDR2 from the germline V gene are SGHNT and YYREEE (reference sequence). Trimming stripped 0 bases from V and 4 bases from J, with 11 bases between. In DNA form, the CDR3 reads TGTGCCAGCAGCTTGGAAGCGGGGGTGGGAAACACCATATATTTT. Residues: CASSLEAGVGNTIYF.

The chain joins TRBV28 to TRBJ2-1; 9 nucleotides align to TRBD2. The CDR3 extends over 12 amino acids. Germline CDR1 and CDR2: MDHEN and SYDVKM. V gave up 3 bases and J gave up 14 bases; unmatched junction bases: 5. The CDR3 protein is CASSFRLAAEFF. The CDR3, as DNA: TGTGCCAGCAGTTTCAGACTAGCGGCGGAGTTCTTC.

This clone was detected only a few times. The rearrangement uses TRBV27 and TRBJ2-2, with unresolved D. CDR1 and CDR2 (germline): MNHEY, SMNVEV (reference sequence). There are 12 residues in the CDR3. The V gene lost 2 bases and the J gene lost 7 bases, with 5 bases spanning the gap. The CDR3 DNA sequence: TGTGCCAGCAGTTTAACCGGCGGGGAGCTGTTTTTT. As protein: CASSLTGGELFF.

CDR3 sequence: CASSLDNSGNTGELFF. Here the CDR3 DNA reads TGTGCCAGCAGCTTAGATAACAGCGGGAACACCGGGGAGCTGTTTTTT. The chain recombines TRBV11-2 with TRBJ2-2; a weak D match, TRBD2 (5 bases). CDR1 is SGHAT, CDR2 FQNNGV, per germline. V gave up 0 bases and J gave up 1 base, with 9 bases separating them. The CDR3 is made up of 16 amino acids.